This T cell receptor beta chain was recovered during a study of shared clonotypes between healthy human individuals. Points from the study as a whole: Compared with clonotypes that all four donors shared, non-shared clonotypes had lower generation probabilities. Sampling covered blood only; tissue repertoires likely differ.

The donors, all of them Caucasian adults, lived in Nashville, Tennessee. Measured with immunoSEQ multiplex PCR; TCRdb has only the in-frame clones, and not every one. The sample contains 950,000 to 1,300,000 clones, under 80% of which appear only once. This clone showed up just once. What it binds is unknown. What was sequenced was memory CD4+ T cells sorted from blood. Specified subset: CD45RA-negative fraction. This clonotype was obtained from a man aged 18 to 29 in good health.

In nucleotides, the CDR3 is TGTGCCAGCAGATCCGGGACAGTAAACACCGGGGAGCTGTTTTTT. Its protein is CASRSGTVNTGELFF. The chain carries TRBV6-5 and TRBJ2-2; TRBD1 matches at 7 bases. V lost 6 bases to trimming and J lost 2 bases; unmatched junction nucleotides: 6. Germline V gene data show CDR1 as MNHEY and CDR2 as SVGAGI. There are 15 residues in the CDR3.